Shown below are 16 T cell receptor beta chains from a single sample sequenced in a study of vaccination and CD4 T cells after COVID-19 (dated by TCRdb to 2022 to 2024). Libraries were made using PCR. TCRdb shows the sequencer as Illumina iSeq 100. At the Johns Hopkins FTIC core, DNA from the cultured CD4+ T cells underwent TCR sequencing with the Oncomine TCR Beta short-read assay. TCRdb ran its own pipeline on the public reads, namely fastp trimming at Q25 and MiXCR clone calling, and kept in-frame beta chains. Every CDR3 protein is listed once, alongside the most common genes and DNA of its rows. The sample records several thousand distinct CDR3 sequences, 55% to 70% of which are singletons. The leading ten clones occupy 7.3% of the sample. The sample's treatment or condition, from its label and the paper: approximately 9-day PBMC culture with coronavirus spike peptide pools or control peptides (ViraFEST assay).

Antigen specificity for these receptors is unknown. Sequencing input: CD4+ T cells from blood, cultured in vitro. The receptors stem from a human donor who had recovered from COVID-19.

The chain recombines TRBV5-1 with TRBJ2-1; 10 bases are shared with TRBD2. CDR3 length: 15 residues. Looked up from germline, CDR1 is SGHRS and CDR2 is YFSETQ. Losses at the gene ends were 6 bases for V and 2 bases for J; bases not matched to a gene: 5. CDR3 in DNA: TGCGCCAGCACCCCAACTAGCGGGGCCTACAATGAGCAGTTCTTC. It codes for CASTPTSGAYNEQFF. The full variable domain, with the rest looked up from reference TRBV5-1 and TRBJ2-1, is KAGVTQTPRYLIKTRGQQVTLSCSPISGHRSVSWYQQTPGQGLQFLFEYFSETQRNKGNFPGRFSGRQFSNSRSEMNVSTLELGDSALYLCASTPTSGAYNEQFFGPGTRLTVL.

This clonotype turned up a few times. The CDR3 nucleotides read TGTGCCAGCAGGAGGGGCAATCAGCCCCAGCATTTT. Its protein is CASRRGNQPQHF. The chain uses TRBV6-1 and TRBJ1-5; D uncertain. V was clipped by 6 bases and J by 2 bases, with 5 bases between them. Germline V gene sequence: CDR1 MNHNS, CDR2 SASEGT. This CDR3 has 12 amino acids.

This clonotype was picked up one time. The CDR3 DNA is TGCGCCAGCAGCCAAAAACTCAATAGTGAGGGACAGTTCTACGAGCAGTACTTC. Translation: CASSQKLNSEGQFYEQYF. This chain links TRBV4-3 with TRBJ2-7, with TRBD1 matching 7 bases. Trimming at V came to 2 bases and at J to 3 bases, leaving 16 bases not matched to a gene. CDR3 length: 18 residues. The germline CDR1 and CDR2 sequences are LGHNA and YSLEER.

V is TRBV7-2 and J is TRBJ2-3; no definite D call. Deletions cut 1 base from V and 2 bases from J, with 10 bases between. The germline CDR1 and CDR2 sequences are SGHTA and FQGNSA. The CDR3 totals 15 residues. Written as DNA, the CDR3 is TGTGCCAGCAGCTTAGTTGCCAAAAACACAGATACGCAGTATTTT. Translated, it gives CASSLVAKNTDTQYF.

By its share, this clonotype is large. The chain couples TRBV15 to TRBJ1-2; 7 nucleotides match TRBD1. This CDR3 has 13 amino acids. The V segment lost 8 bases and the J segment 4 bases; nucleotides outside the gene matches: 7. Germline CDR1 LNHNV, CDR2 YYDKDF (reference sequence). The CDR3 reads CATAAGGSYGYTF. CDR3 nucleotides: TGTGCCACCGCGGCAGGGGGAAGCTATGGCTACACCTTC.

The genes are TRBV5-1 and TRBJ1-5, with D possibly TRBD1 on 6 matching bases. Per germline, CDR1 SGHRS and CDR2 YFSETQ. V was clipped by 0 bases and J by 3 bases, with 10 bases between them. The CDR3 length is 15 residues. CDR3 nucleotides: TGCGCCAGCAGCTTGGAGGGGGTTAACAATCAGCCCCAGCATTTT. Translating it yields CASSLEGVNNQPQHF.

The chain links TRBV7-9 to TRBJ1-4; D possibly corresponds to TRBD1 (6 bases). CDR1 and CDR2 from the germline V gene are SEHNR and FQNEAQ (reference sequence). The CDR3 covers 15 residues. V lost 5 bases and J lost 4, with 14 bases in between. CDR3 DNA sequence: TGTGCCAGCAGCCGCCGGGACATTGTTAATGAAAAACTGTTTTTT. Translating it yields CASSRRDIVNEKLFF.

The chain recombines TRBV30 with TRBJ1-2; D gene unclear. Germline CDR1 is GTSNPN and CDR2 is SVGIG (reference sequence). V lost 4 bases and J lost 5, with 14 bases in between. The CDR3 length is 13 residues. The CDR3 region is CAWKVGGQYGYTF. In DNA, the CDR3 is TGTGCCTGGAAGGTTGGTGGGCAGTATGGCTACACCTTC.

The chain recombines TRBV5-4 with TRBJ1-1; a possible D gene is TRBD1 (5 bases). This CDR3 is 14 amino acids long. Germline V gene data show CDR1 as SGHNT and CDR2 as YYREEE (reference sequence). Trimming cost V 4 bases and J 3 bases, with 13 bases left between them. The CDR3: CASSRSQTDTEAFF. For the CDR3, the DNA is TGTGCCAGCAGCCGAAGCCAGACAGACACTGAAGCTTTCTTT. Variable domain in full (rest from reference TRBV5-4 and TRBJ1-1): ETGVTQSPTHLIKTRGQQVTLRCSSQSGHNTVSWYQQALGQGPQFIFQYYREEENGRGNFPPRFSGLQFPNYSSELNVNALELDDSALYLCASSRSQTDTEAFFGQGTRLTVV.

This clonotype is medium-sized in the sample. V and J are TRBV27 and TRBJ2-5; the D gene is possibly TRBD1 (6 bases). In germline, CDR1 is MNHEY, CDR2 SMNVEV (reference sequence). The CDR3 has 14 residues. The ends were cut back, 4 bases at V and 2 bases at J, with 11 bases in the middle. As DNA, the CDR3 is TGTGCCAGCAGTTCCAGGGGCAGACAAGAGACCCAGTACTTC. It encodes CASSSRGRQETQYF.

Regarding this clonotype: One end of the junction varies from germline; a read error may be responsible. The chain recombines TRBV19 with TRBJ2-1, with D maybe TRBD2 (5 bases). CDR3 length: 13 residues. Germline CDR1 and CDR2: LNHDA and SQIVND (reference sequence). The CDR3: CASSGREGTLRVF. As DNA, the CDR3 is TGTGCCAGTAGTGGCCGGGAAGGCACCCTAAGAGTCTTC. Full variable domain (rest looked up from reference TRBV19 and TRBJ2-1): DGGITQSPKYLFRKEGQNVTLSCEQNLNHDAMYWYRQDPGQGLRLIYYSQIVNDFQKGDIAEGYSVSREKKESFPLTVTSAQKNPTAFYLCASSGREGTLRVFGPGTRLTVL.

This clonotype came up a few times. DNA for the CDR3: TGTGCCAGCAAAGTCGGGAGCAGCACCCAGGGGAATTCACCCCTCCACTTT. Its translation is CASKVGSSTQGNSPLHF. The chain couples TRBV6-1 to TRBJ1-6, with D tentatively TRBD1 (6 bases). The germline V gene encodes CDR1 MNHNS and CDR2 SASEGT. The CDR3 contains 17 residues. Trimming stripped 7 bases from V and 7 bases from J, with 23 bases between.

The chain joins TRBV6-1 to TRBJ1-5; no definite D call. The V gene's germline CDR1 is MNHNS and CDR2 SASEGT. The ends were cut back, 0 bases at V and 7 bases at J, with 10 bases in the middle. This CDR3 spans 14 amino acids. The CDR3 reads CASSEAQKGQPQHF. The CDR3 coding sequence is TGTGCCAGCAGTGAAGCGCAAAAGGGACAGCCCCAGCATTTT.

This clonotype was detected a few times. The rearrangement joins TRBV6-2 or TRBV6-3 to TRBJ2-1; D could derive from TRBD1 or TRBD2 (5 bases each). V was shortened by 1 base and J by 2 bases, with 15 bases between the two germline ends. The CDR3 sequence is 17 residues long. In germline, CDR1 is MNHEY, CDR2 SVGEGT. The CDR3 is CASSYYSGRDAYNEQFF. In nucleotides, the CDR3 is TGTGCCAGCAGTTACTATTCCGGCCGGGACGCCTACAATGAGCAGTTCTTC.

This chain joins TRBV12-3 or TRBV12-4 and TRBJ2-1; 11 bases are a match to TRBD2. The V gene end was trimmed by 7 bases and the J gene end by 3 bases; junction bases not matched to a gene: 2. CDR3 length equals 14 residues. CDR3 in DNA: TGTGCCAGCATACTAGCGGGGGACTACAATGAGCAGTTCTTC. Its translation is CASILAGDYNEQFF.

The rearrangement joins TRBV19 to TRBJ1-2, with TRBD1 as a possible D gene (6 bases). Trimming removed 3 bases at V and 4 bases at J, with 21 bases between. Germline values: CDR1 LNHDA, CDR2 SQIVND (reference sequence). CDR3 length: 17 amino acids. CDR3 loop: CASSIDWASGGPYGYTF. In DNA, the CDR3 is TGTGCCAGTAGTATCGACTGGGCCTCCGGGGGGCCCTATGGCTACACCTTC.